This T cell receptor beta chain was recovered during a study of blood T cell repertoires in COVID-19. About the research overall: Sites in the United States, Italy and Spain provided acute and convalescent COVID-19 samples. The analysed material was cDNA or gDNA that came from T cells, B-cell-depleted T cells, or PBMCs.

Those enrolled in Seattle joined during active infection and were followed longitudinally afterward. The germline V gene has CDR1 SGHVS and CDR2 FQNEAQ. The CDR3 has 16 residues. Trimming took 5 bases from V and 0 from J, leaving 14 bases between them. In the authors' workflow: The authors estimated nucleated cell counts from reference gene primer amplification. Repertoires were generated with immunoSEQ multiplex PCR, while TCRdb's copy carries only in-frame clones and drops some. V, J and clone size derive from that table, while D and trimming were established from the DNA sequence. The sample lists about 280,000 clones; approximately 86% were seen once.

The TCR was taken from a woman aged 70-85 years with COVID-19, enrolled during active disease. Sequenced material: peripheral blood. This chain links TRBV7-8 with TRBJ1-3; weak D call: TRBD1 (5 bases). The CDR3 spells CASSASGGYSGNTIYF. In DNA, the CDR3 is TGTGCCAGCAGCGCTTCGGGGGGATACTCTGGAAACACCATATATTTT.